This is a list of T cell receptor beta chains from one sample in a study of shared clonotypes between healthy human individuals. Profiling relied on immunoSEQ multiplex PCR, and the TCRdb table lists in-frame clones only, not all of them. The sample lists 1.4 million or so clones; approximately 98.5% were seen once. The sample was naive CD4+ T cells sorted from blood. Every receptor here comes from a man younger than 40 in good health. Both conserved end residues are part of each CDR3. The order of the fields is J gene, V gene, CDR3 protein.

>TRBJ1-1|TRBV9
CASSVVFNTEAFF
>TRBJ1-1|TRBV27
CASRPGQGAVEAFF
>TRBJ2-7|TRBV9
CASSLAGGFYEQYF
>TRBJ1-1|TRBV10-1
CASSDTGLNTEAFF
>TRBJ2-5|TRBV10-1
CASSEETAQETQYF
>TRBJ1-5|TRBV28
CASGEDRGRNQPQHF
>TRBJ1-4|TRBV6-5
CASSYDRGDEKLFF
>TRBJ2-2|TRBV7-9
CASSLVESSGELFF
>TRBJ1-1|TRBV28
CASSLAQTRGTEAFF
>TRBJ2-5|TRBV11-3
CASSPRLQETQYF
>TRBJ2-7|TRBV30
CAWWTGGSYEQYF
>TRBJ2-5|TRBV15
CATSRERNPSPETQYF
>TRBJ2-1|TRBV6-4
CASSASSYNEQFF
>TRBJ2-5|TRBV2
CASSERETQYF
>TRBJ1-3|TRBV7-2
CASSLAPTKFSGNTIYF
>TRBJ2-5|TRBV6-5
CASRGVQETQYF
>TRBJ2-2|TRBV18
CASSLRRYNTGELFF